This passage covers 22 T cell receptor beta chains from one sample sequenced in a study of shared clonotypes between healthy human individuals. Sequencing was performed with immunoSEQ multiplex PCR; in TCRdb, only in-frame clones are kept and a portion is missing. The table records some 2.1 million clones, approximately 95% of them present only once. The sequencing sample was made of naive CD4+ T cells sorted from blood. As to subset: CD45RA+ positively selected. These receptors were collected from a man in his late teens or twenties in good health.

Comments on this clone: Other DNA sequences of this sample code for an identical CDR3. This chain uses TRBV6-6 with TRBJ2-7; D ambiguous. From germline, CDR1 is MNHNY and CDR2 SVGAGI (reference sequence). The V gene lost 4 bases and the J gene lost 3 bases, with 4 bases spanning the gap. The CDR3 has 11 residues. CDR3 loop: CASSSNYEQYF. DNA of the CDR3: TGTGCCAGCAGTTCCAACTACGAGCAGTACTTC.

This chain uses TRBV6-5 with TRBJ1-1; no clear D. Trimming cost V 6 bases and J 4 bases, with 12 bases left between them. The germline CDR1 and CDR2 sequences are MNHEY and SVGAGI. The CDR3 contains 13 residues. CDR3 bases: TGTGCCAGCAGAAACCCCCCGGGCACTGAAGCTTTCTTT. Its translation is CASRNPPGTEAFF.

This clone was counted a single time. The rearrangement joins TRBV18 to TRBJ2-7, with 7 nucleotides matching TRBD2. Trimming at V came to 8 bases and at J to 4 bases, leaving 14 bases not matched to a gene. Germline V lookup: CDR1 KGHSH, CDR2 LQKENI. This CDR3 has 15 amino acids. CDR3 DNA: TGTGCCAGCCCGGGTGGGAGGGCCTCCCTTTACGAGCAGTACTTC. Translation gives CASPGGRASLYEQYF.

This clone appeared a few times. Other DNA variants within this sample encode the same CDR3. The V call is TRBV4-2, the J call TRBJ1-5; D is undetermined. CDR3 length: 15 amino acids. Germline lookup yields CDR1 LGHNA and CDR2 YNFKEQ. V dropped 0 bases and J dropped 1 base, with 7 bases sitting between them. The CDR3: CASSQDRGSNQPQHF. CDR3 bases: TGTGCCAGCAGCCAAGATCGAGGGAGCAATCAGCCCCAGCATTTT.

The J gene is TRBJ2-1, the V gene TRBV7-2; 12 bases are a match to TRBD2. The CDR3 covers 17 residues. Trimming at V came to 5 bases and at J to 5 bases, leaving 10 bases not matched to a gene. Germline values: CDR1 SGHTA, CDR2 FQGNSA. The CDR3 bases are TGTGCCAGCAGCCGGCGGAGGACTAGCGGGATGGACAATGAGCAGTTCTTC. Translating it yields CASSRRRTSGMDNEQFF.

This chain connects TRBV29-1 to TRBJ2-5, with TRBD1 matching over 8 bases. CDR1 is SQVTM, CDR2 ANQGSEA, per germline. The CDR3 length is 17 residues. Germline trimming cut 2 bases from V and 4 bases from J; bases unmatched to any gene: 15. CDR3 loop: CSVEHPGAGGNRETQYF. The CDR3 region has the DNA TGCAGCGTTGAACACCCTGGGGCAGGGGGCAATCGAGAGACCCAGTACTTC.

The gene calls are TRBV6-6 and TRBJ1-1; TRBD1 matches 7 bases. After removal of 6 bases from V and 0 bases from J, the junction contained 4 bases not matched to a gene. This CDR3 is built from 14 residues. CDR1 MNHNY and CDR2 SVGAGI come from the germline V gene (reference sequence). The CDR3 sequence is CASSLQGMNTEAFF. The CDR3 DNA reads TGTGCCAGCAGCCTACAGGGGATGAACACTGAAGCTTTCTTT.

The chain recombines TRBV7-8 with TRBJ1-5; D is possibly TRBD1 (6 bases). V gave up 3 bases and J gave up 4 bases, with 13 bases separating them. The CDR3 is made up of 15 amino acids. CDR1 and CDR2 from the germline V gene are SGHVS and FQNEAQ. CDR3 protein: CASSFLDRENQPQHF. In nucleotides, the CDR3 is TGTGCCAGCAGCTTCCTGGACAGAGAGAATCAGCCCCAGCATTTT.

This chain connects TRBV7-6 to TRBJ2-7, with 10 nucleotides matching TRBD1. V trimming: 3 bases; J trimming: 2 bases; junction bases outside the gene matches: 1. This CDR3 has 14 residues. Germline CDR1 and CDR2: SGHVS and FNYEAQ. The CDR3 region has the DNA TGTGCCAGCAGCTTGGGGACAGGGGCCTACGAGCAGTACTTC. Protein: CASSLGTGAYEQYF.

V is TRBV5-6 and J is TRBJ2-7, with D possibly matching TRBD2 (6 bases). From germline, CDR1 is SGHDT and CDR2 YYEEEE. The CDR3 sequence is 15 residues long. The V end was cut by 6 bases, the J end by 0 bases, with 16 bases between. The CDR3 DNA follows: TGTGCCAGCACCTCCGGGACTTTAAGCTCCTACGAGCAGTACTTC. It is translated as CASTSGTLSSYEQYF.

V is TRBV4-2 and J is TRBJ2-5; 13 bases are a match to TRBD2. The CDR3 consists of 18 residues. V lost 3 bases to trimming and J lost 2 bases; unmatched junction nucleotides: 9. Germline V gene sequence: CDR1 LGHNA, CDR2 YNFKEQ. This CDR3 reads CASSQELAGGPEQETQYF. CDR3 bases: TGTGCCAGCAGCCAGGAACTAGCGGGGGGGCCTGAGCAAGAGACCCAGTACTTC.

The chain combines TRBV11-2 with TRBJ2-3; weak D call: TRBD2 (6 bases). The CDR3 contains 15 residues. The V gene lost 7 bases and the J gene lost 3 bases, with 17 bases spanning the gap. CDR1 and CDR2 from the germline V gene are SGHAT and FQNNGV. CDR3 sequence reads: CASTRELAGTDTQYF. The CDR3 DNA sequence: TGTGCCAGCACCCGGGAGCTAGCCGGAACAGATACGCAGTATTTT.

The gene calls are TRBV6-6 and TRBJ2-1; maybe TRBD2 (7 bases). CDR3 length: 14 residues. Trimming pared 6 bases from V and 7 bases from J, leaving 16 bases between. Germline V gives CDR1 MNHNY, CDR2 SVGAGI (reference sequence). The CDR3 here is CASRSPGGNNEQFF. The CDR3, as DNA: TGTGCCAGCAGGTCCCCGGGGGGCAATAATGAGCAGTTCTTC.

This clone was seen just once. The V gene is TRBV7-9, the J gene TRBJ2-7; D call uncertain. CDR3 length equals 12 residues. V was cut by 5 bases and J by 3 bases, with 8 bases left in between. From germline, CDR1 is SEHNR and CDR2 FQNEAQ (reference sequence). The CDR3 protein is CASSPTLYEQYF. CDR3 sequence (DNA): TGTGCCAGCAGCCCAACACTCTACGAGCAGTACTTC.

The chain employs TRBV9 and TRBJ2-1; possibly TRBD1 for D (6 bases). Germline CDR1 SGDLS, CDR2 YYNGEE. The CDR3 runs to 13 residues. Trimming shortened V by 2 bases and J by 4 bases, and 7 bases separated the two germline ends. The CDR3 region is CASSVTGYNEQFF. Here the CDR3 DNA reads TGTGCCAGCAGCGTGACAGGTTACAATGAGCAGTTCTTC. The entire variable domain, with the rest obtained from reference TRBV9 and TRBJ2-1, is as follows: DSGVTQTPKHLITATGQRVTLRCSPRSGDLSVYWYQQSLDQGLQFLIQYYNGEERAKGNILERFSAQQFPDLHSELNLSSLELGDSALYFCASSVTGYNEQFFGPGTRLTVL.

A few counts support this clone. The J gene is TRBJ2-1, the V gene TRBV15; D call uncertain. Trimming removed 0 bases from V and 4 bases from J, with 7 bases in between. CDR1 and CDR2 (germline): LNHNV, YYDKDF (reference sequence). The CDR3 length is 14 residues. CDR3 nucleotides: TGTGCCACCAGCAGAGAAGGGCTATACAATGAGCAGTTCTTC. Residues: CATSREGLYNEQFF.

The rearrangement links TRBV5-3 to TRBJ1-5; D possibly corresponds to TRBD1 (6 bases). TRBV5-3 is an open reading frame whose function is uncertain. V dropped 8 bases and J dropped 1 base, with 19 bases sitting between them. There are 16 residues in the CDR3. CDR3 residues: CASTWGRRKSNQPQHF. The CDR3 DNA follows: TGTGCCAGCACTTGGGGGCGACGCAAAAGCAATCAGCCCCAGCATTTT.

The genes are TRBV18 and TRBJ2-7; TRBD1 aligns across 9 bases. The CDR3 is made up of 17 amino acids. V lost 0 bases to trimming and J lost 6 bases; unmatched junction nucleotides: 12. Germline V lookup: CDR1 KGHSH, CDR2 LQKENI. The CDR3 here is CASSPPGTGPSFGEQYF. CDR3 DNA: TGTGCCAGCTCACCACCTGGGACAGGGCCTTCCTTCGGCGAGCAGTACTTC.

A note on this clone: Other DNA sequences of this sample code for an identical CDR3. The chain joins TRBV28 to TRBJ2-5; D is undetermined. CDR3 length: 11 amino acids. V was pared by 3 bases and J by 4 bases, with 3 bases between. Germline CDR1 MDHEN, CDR2 SYDVKM. DNA for the CDR3: TGTGCCAGCAGTTTGCGAGAGACCCAGTACTTC. This sequence encodes CASSLRETQYF.

The rearrangement joins TRBV5-4 to TRBJ2-3, with unresolved D. Trimming shortened V by 4 bases and J by 0 bases, and 9 bases separated the two germline ends. CDR1 SGHNT and CDR2 YYREEE come from the germline V gene (reference sequence). The CDR3 spans 14 residues. This CDR3 is CASSLRSSTDTQYF. The CDR3 DNA reads TGTGCCAGCAGCCTGAGGAGTAGCACAGATACGCAGTATTTT.

The chain employs TRBV30 and TRBJ2-2, with 10 nucleotides matching TRBD2. The trim removed 5 bases at V and 4 bases at J, leaving 7 bases unmatched. CDR1 and CDR2 (germline): GTSNPN, SVGIG (reference sequence). The CDR3 length is 15 residues. CDR3 DNA: TGTGCCTGGGTTCGGCTAGCGGGGGTCACCGGGGAGCTGTTTTTT. It translates to CAWVRLAGVTGELFF.

In the case of this clone: At one of its ends the junction is not consistent with the germline gene, which may arise from a read error. The J gene is TRBJ2-5, the V gene TRBV7-7; D may be TRBD1 (5 bases). This CDR3 is 14 amino acids long. CDR1 and CDR2 from the germline V gene are SSHAT and FNYEAQ (reference sequence). DNA of the CDR3: TGTGCTAGCAGCTTAGGGGTTAGCTACGAGACCCAGTACTTC. Protein product: CASSLGVSYETQYF.